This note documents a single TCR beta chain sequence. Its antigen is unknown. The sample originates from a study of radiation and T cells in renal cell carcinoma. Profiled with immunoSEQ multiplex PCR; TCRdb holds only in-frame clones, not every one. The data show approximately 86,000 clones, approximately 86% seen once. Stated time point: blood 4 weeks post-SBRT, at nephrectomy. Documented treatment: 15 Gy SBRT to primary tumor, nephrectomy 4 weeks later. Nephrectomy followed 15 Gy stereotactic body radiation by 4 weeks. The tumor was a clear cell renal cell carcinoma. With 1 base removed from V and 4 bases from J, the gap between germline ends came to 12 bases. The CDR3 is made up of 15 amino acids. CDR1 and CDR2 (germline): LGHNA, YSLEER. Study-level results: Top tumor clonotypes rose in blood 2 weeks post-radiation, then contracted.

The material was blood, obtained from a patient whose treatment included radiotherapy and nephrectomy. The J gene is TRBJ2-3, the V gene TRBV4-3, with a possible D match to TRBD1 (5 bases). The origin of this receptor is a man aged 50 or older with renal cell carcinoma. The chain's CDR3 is CASSQVTPQADTQYF. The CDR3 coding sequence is TGCGCCAGCAGCCAAGTGACACCACAGGCAGATACGCAGTATTTT.